These 22 T cell receptor beta chains were all obtained from the same sample, sequenced in a study of HIV-infected patients and healthy controls. Roughly three months, about 14 weeks, into antiretroviral therapy, follow-up blood was collected. All unsorted peripheral T cells were captured because whole blood was used without fractionation. cDNA was made from 500 ng RNA using alpha and beta constant primers. Separate chain-specific third strand synthesis with multiplexing indices produced the alpha and beta libraries. TCRdb reprocessed the 5' RACE reads with MiXCR, giving one entry per CDR3 protein. The sample lists about 3,800 distinct CDR3 sequences; 8% to 10% were seen once. The sequencing used blood, collected during antiretroviral therapy. Source of these receptors: an adult with HIV infection.

This clonotype has a count of ten or more. The V gene is TRBV28, the J gene TRBJ2-5, with D hard to call. V was pared by 8 bases and J by 3 bases, with 19 bases between. Germline CDR1 is MDHEN and CDR2 is SYDVKM. CDR3 length equals 15 residues. The CDR3: CASRDWSQTEETQYF. CDR3 coding DNA: TGTGCCAGCCGTGATTGGTCACAGACCGAAGAGACCCAGTACTTC.

This clonotype is labeled medium-sized. The chain carries TRBV28 and TRBJ1-1; D perhaps matches TRBD1 (5 bases). Trimming removed 3 bases at V and 0 bases at J, with 11 bases between. The CDR3 is made up of 15 amino acids. Germline CDR1 and CDR2: MDHEN and SYDVKM. CDR3 nucleotides: TGTGCCAGCAGTTTGACAGATGCTATGAACACTGAAGCTTTCTTT. It translates to CASSLTDAMNTEAFF.

In its sample, this clonotype ranks as medium-sized. The chain employs TRBV5-5 and TRBJ2-1; D gene unclear. Trimming pared 1 base from V and 8 bases from J, leaving 16 bases between. This CDR3 contains 15 residues. Germline V CDR1 and CDR2: SGHKS, YYEKEE (reference sequence). CDR3 sequence (DNA): TGTGCCAGCAGCTTGAAGGAGCTTTGGGTCCATGAGCAGTTCTTC. This encodes CASSLKELWVHEQFF.

On this clonotype itself: The junction shows a germline mismatch at one end, possibly a read error. The chain links TRBV5-1 to TRBJ2-2; 9 nucleotides line up with TRBD2. The CDR3 contains 15 residues. CDR1 is SGHRS, CDR2 YFSETQ, per germline. The CDR3 loop is CASSSGTSHTGEMFF. The CDR3 DNA reads TGCGCCAGCAGCTCCGGGACTAGCCACACAGGGGAGATGTTTTTT.

This clonotype counts as medium-sized. This chain joins TRBV2 and TRBJ1-1; possible D gene TRBD1, 5 bases. V was shortened by 10 bases and J by 4 bases, with 16 bases between the two germline ends. The CDR3 runs to 13 residues. Germline V lookup: CDR1 SNHLY, CDR2 FYNNEI. The CDR3 DNA follows: TGTGCCACTAACAAGGGGAGTGGCACTGAAGCTTTCTTT. It codes for CATNKGSGTEAFF.

This clonotype is medium-sized within its sample. This chain joins TRBV5-5 and TRBJ2-7; 7 nucleotides line up with TRBD1. J lost 4 bases, V lost 0 bases, and 16 bases had no gene match. There are 18 residues in the CDR3. Germline CDR1 is SGHKS and CDR2 is YYEKEE (reference sequence). In DNA form, the CDR3 reads TGTGCCAGCAGCTTGGCCGGGTCGGGCTCCGGGACAGCTTACGAGCAGTACTTC. Translated, it gives CASSLAGSGSGTAYEQYF.

This clonotype is medium-sized within its sample. V usage is TRBV28 and J usage is TRBJ2-7, with D perhaps matching TRBD1 (5 bases). Trimming shortened V by 6 bases and J by 2 bases, and 5 bases separated the two germline ends. The germline V gene encodes CDR1 MDHEN and CDR2 SYDVKM. The CDR3 length is 11 residues. DNA for the CDR3: TGTGCCAGCAGAGGGGCCTACGAGCAGTACGTC. It translates to CASRGAYEQYV.

By sample fraction, this clonotype is medium-sized. J is TRBJ1-2 and V is TRBV27; the match to TRBD1 covers 9 bases. The V gene's germline CDR1 is MNHEY and CDR2 SMNVEV (reference sequence). Trimming at V came to 6 bases and at J to 8 bases, leaving 4 bases not matched to a gene. CDR3 length: 12 amino acids. The CDR3 loop is CASRGTGSGYTF. The CDR3 nucleotides read TGTGCCAGCAGGGGGACAGGGTCGGGCTACACCTTC.

The gene calls are TRBV29-1 and TRBJ2-3, with D perhaps TRBD2 (5 bases). CDR1 and CDR2 (germline): SQVTM, ANQGSEA. Trimming took off 1 base at V and 5 bases at J, with 22 bases between the two ends. The CDR3 spans 17 residues. Here the CDR3 reads CSVEGPRDQKGKDTQYF. CDR3 nucleotide sequence: TGCAGCGTTGAAGGACCCCGGGATCAAAAGGGAAAAGATACGCAGTATTTT.

By share of the sample, this clonotype is medium-sized. For the CDR3, the DNA is TGCGCCAGCAGCCAAGACGGGTCGTTCTACAATGAGCAGTTCTTC. Its protein product is CASSQDGSFYNEQFF. The chain links TRBV4-1 to TRBJ2-1; D unresolved. V was pared by 0 bases and J by 3 bases, with 9 bases between. The germline CDR1 and CDR2 sequences are MGHRA and YSYEKL. The CDR3 has 15 amino acids.

This clonotype appeared a single time. The chain links TRBV4-3 to TRBJ1-2; weak D call: TRBD1 (5 bases). In germline, CDR1 is LGHNA, CDR2 YSLEER. The CDR3 spans 14 residues. Trimming left V 0 bases short and J 5 bases short, with 10 bases between. CDR3 loop: CASSQDRAPYGYTF. In nucleotides, the CDR3 is TGCGCCAGCAGCCAAGACAGGGCCCCTTATGGCTACACCTTC.

Relative to its sample, this clonotype is medium-sized (0.01 to 0.1%). The CDR3 sequence is CASSQDLGQPYEQYV. Here the CDR3 DNA reads TGTGCCAGCAGCCAAGATCTTGGCCAGCCCTACGAGCAGTACGTC. V usage is TRBV4-2 and J usage is TRBJ2-7; D gene uncertain. The V end lost 0 bases, the J end lost 2 bases, and 11 bases lay between the germline ends. Germline V lookup: CDR1 LGHNA, CDR2 YNFKEQ. This CDR3 contains 15 residues.

By share of the sample, this clonotype is medium-sized. The chain recombines TRBV28 with TRBJ1-5; unclear D gene. Trimming left V 4 bases short and J 7 bases short, with 8 bases between. The germline CDR1 and CDR2 sequences are MDHEN and SYDVKM. There are 12 residues in the CDR3. The CDR3 here is CASSSSQQPQHF. As DNA, the CDR3 is TGTGCCAGCAGTTCAAGCCAGCAGCCCCAGCATTTT.

The rearrangement joins TRBV20-1 to TRBJ2-5, with D tentatively TRBD2 (5 bases). CDR3 length: 14 residues. Germline-derived CDR1 and CDR2 are DFQATT and SNEGSKA (reference sequence). Trimming took off 0 bases at V and 2 bases at J, with 10 bases between the two ends. CDR3 sequence (DNA): TGCAGTGCTAGAGATGGAGCGGTTCAAGAGACCCAGTACTTC. Protein sequence: CSARDGAVQETQYF.

By share of the sample, this clonotype is medium-sized. V gene TRBV19 combines with J gene TRBJ1-5, with D maybe TRBD1 (5 bases). The V gene's germline CDR1 is LNHDA and CDR2 SQIVND (reference sequence). The CDR3 length is 13 residues. The ends were cut back, 9 bases at V and 0 bases at J, with 9 bases in the middle. The CDR3 coding sequence is TGTGCCAGCGGGACGTTTAGCAATCAGCCCCAGCATTTT. Its protein product is CASGTFSNQPQHF.

This clonotype is termed medium-sized. This chain uses TRBV9 with TRBJ1-2, with 9 positions matching TRBD1. The CDR3 spans 15 residues. CDR1 and CDR2 from the germline V gene are SGDLS and YYNGEE. The trim removed 4 bases at V and 6 bases at J, leaving 10 bases unmatched. CDR3 protein: CASSTRDRGSDGYTF. CDR3 nucleotides: TGTGCCAGCAGCACGCGTGACAGGGGGAGCGATGGCTACACCTTC.

Relative to its sample, this clonotype is medium-sized. This sequence joins TRBV11-1 and TRBJ1-5, with 7 bases lining up with TRBD1. Per the germline V gene, CDR1 is SGHAT and CDR2 is FQDESV (reference sequence). J was trimmed by 0 bases and V by 1 base; bases with no gene match: 6. The CDR3 is 17 residues long. The CDR3 spells CASSLGGQYYSNQPQHF. As DNA, the CDR3 is TGTGCCAGCAGCTTAGGGGGACAGTACTATAGCAATCAGCCCCAGCATTTT.

This clonotype is categorized as medium-sized. V is TRBV4-2 and J is TRBJ2-1; 10 bases are shared with TRBD2. Unmatched junction bases numbered 5, after V lost 1 base and J lost 5 bases. There are 16 residues in the CDR3. CDR1 LGHNA and CDR2 YNFKEQ come from the germline V gene. CDR3 in DNA: TGTGCCAGCAGCCAAGTATTAGCGGGGGGACACAATGAGCAGTTCTTC. It is translated as CASSQVLAGGHNEQFF.

By proportion, this clonotype is medium-sized. This chain uses TRBV2 with TRBJ2-1, with 11 bases fitting TRBD1. Losses at the gene ends were 6 bases for V and 7 bases for J; bases not matched to a gene: 5. This CDR3 spans 14 amino acids. Per germline, CDR1 SNHLY and CDR2 FYNNEI. The CDR3 spells CASRGTGGENEQFF. The CDR3 nucleotides are TGTGCCAGCAGAGGGACAGGGGGAGAGAATGAGCAGTTCTTC.

This clonotype ranks as medium-sized. J is TRBJ2-3 and V is TRBV28; weak D call: TRBD1 (6 bases). Germline CDR1 reads MDHEN; CDR2 reads SYDVKM. This CDR3 has 15 residues. The V gene lost 5 bases and the J gene lost 2 bases, with 14 bases spanning the gap. The CDR3 DNA sequence: TGTGCCAGCAGTCAACAGGGCAGCTACACAGATACGCAGTATTTT. Translating it yields CASSQQGSYTDTQYF.

By proportion, this clonotype is medium-sized. The chain carries TRBV29-1 and TRBJ1-2; D is uncertain. Germline V gene data show CDR1 as SQVTM and CDR2 as ANQGSEA. V was pared by 2 bases and J by 4 bases, with 8 bases between. This CDR3 contains 12 residues. The CDR3, as DNA: TGCAGCGTTGAAAGGACCTTCTATGGCTACACCTTC. Translated, it gives CSVERTFYGYTF.

This clonotype is medium-sized by share. The rearrangement links TRBV6-5 to TRBJ1-2; a possible D gene is TRBD1 (6 bases). The CDR3 has 14 residues. V was cut by 6 bases and J by 8 bases, with 19 bases left in between. The germline CDR1 and CDR2 sequences are MNHEY and SVGAGI. This CDR3 reads CASSLQGGADGYTF. In nucleotides, the CDR3 is TGTGCCAGCAGCTTACAGGGTGGAGCGGACGGCTACACCTTC.